A selection of T cell receptor beta chains follows, all from one sample in a study of blood T cells in healthy people across ages. TCRdb processed the 5' RACE reads anew with MiXCR; each CDR3 protein has one entry. The sample has roughly 1.9 million distinct CDR3 sequences, 30% to 40% seen once; the top ten hold about 23%. Specimen: blood. The origin of the receptors is a human donor in good health. Each CDR3 is given with its conserved first and last residue. D genes are given only for firm matches. Not every row has a clone size; where given, it reads once, few, many or a size class.

DNA	CDR3	J	V	length	size	D
TGTGCCACCAGTGATAGGACAGGGGCTAGTCCCTACAATGAGCAGTTCTTC	CATSDRTGASPYNEQFF	TRBJ2-1	TRBV24-1	17	-	TRBD1
TGTGCCAGTAGTATCCTACGGACAGCGAGGGAGCAGTTCTTC	CASSILRTAREQFF	TRBJ2-1	TRBV19	14	-	-
TGTGCCAACAGCGCGCTGTCTCTCGGGGAGGACCTTGGGGATGAGCAGTTCTTC	CANSALSLGEDLGDEQFF	TRBJ2-1	TRBV9	18	-	-
TGCAGTGCTAGGAGTCAGGGTAGCTCCTACGAGCAGTACTTC	CSARSQGSSYEQYF	TRBJ2-7	TRBV20-1	14	few	-
TGCAGTTCTACAAAACTAGACCTCACAGATACGCAGTATTTT	CSSTKLDLTDTQYF	TRBJ2-3	TRBV20-1	14	few	-
TGTGCCAGCAGCTATGGCACAGGGCGCTACAATGAGCAGTTCTTC	CASSYGTGRYNEQFF	TRBJ2-1	TRBV5-6	15	few	-
TGTGCCTGCAGCCCAACAGGGGTTTGGAGCTACACCTTC	CACSPTGVWSYTF	TRBJ1-2	TRBV7-9	13	-	TRBD1
TGTGCCAGCTCACCATCGTGGGGAACTAATGAAAAACTGTTTTTT	CASSPSWGTNEKLFF	TRBJ1-4	TRBV18	15	-	-
TGTGCCTGGAGTACCTCCTACGAGCAGTACTTC	CAWSTSYEQYF	TRBJ2-7	TRBV30	11	-	-
TGTGCCAGCTATAGCGGGGGGTACAATGAGCAGTTCTTC	CASYSGGYNEQFF	TRBJ2-1	TRBV7-2	13	few	TRBD2
TGTGCCAGCAGTTTCCTAATTAGCACAGATACGCAGTATTTT	CASSFLISTDTQYF	TRBJ2-3	TRBV6-6	14	few	-
TGTGCCTGGGGGGTAAGCGGGGAGCGGTTTTTT	CAWGVSGERFF	TRBJ2-2	TRBV30	11	once	TRBD2
TGTGCCATCGGGATCGGGAACTCGAACACTGAAGCTTTCTTT	CAIGIGNSNTEAFF	TRBJ1-1	TRBV10-3	14	-	-
TGTGCCAACAGCTTTAGCTTGGCTTCCTACGAGCAGTACTTC	CANSFSLASYEQYF	TRBJ2-7	TRBV7-2	14	-	-
TGTGCCAGCAGCCGGCTTGGACAGTCGAACACTGAAGCTTTCTTT	CASSRLGQSNTEAFF	TRBJ1-1	TRBV7-9	15	few	-
TGTGCCAGCAGCTTAGCGGGGGCGCCTCTATATTCTAGCACAGATACGCAGTATTTT	CASSLAGAPLYSSTDTQYF	TRBJ2-3	TRBV7-3	19	-	-
TGTGTCAGCACCCCGACAGGGGGCTACAATGAGCAGTTCTTC	CVSTPTGGYNEQFF	TRBJ2-1	TRBV7-2	14	few	TRBD1
TGTGCCAGCAGTCCGGATGTAGCCACCGGGGAGCTGTTTTTT	CASSPDVATGELFF	TRBJ2-2	TRBV11-1	14	-	-
TGTGCCAGCAGCTCCGAAGGGGCAGGCAATGAGCAGTTCTTC	CASSSEGAGNEQFF	TRBJ2-1	TRBV7-2	14	few	-
TGTGCCAGCAGCTGGGTGGGTCAGCCCCAGCATTTT	CASSWVGQPQHF	TRBJ1-5	TRBV7-2	12	-	-
TGTGCCAGCGGGGGAGTAGGTGAATGGTACAATGAGCAGTTCTTC	CASGGVGEWYNEQFF	TRBJ2-1	TRBV7-9	15	-	-
TGTGCCATCAACACAGGACGGAACACCGAAGCTTTCTTT	CAINTGRNTEAFF	TRBJ1-1	TRBV10-3	13	-	-
TGTGCCAGCAGTTTAGCGCTGATGACAGGTGGGCAAGAGACCCAGTACTTC	CASSLALMTGGQETQYF	TRBJ2-5	TRBV12-3/TRBV12-4	17	-	-
TGTGCCAGCAGGGGCGGACTGCTGGTTGGCGAGCAGTTCTTC	CASRGGLLVGEQFF	TRBJ2-1	TRBV28	14	-	-
TGCAGTGCAAGCCGGGACCCAAATCAGCCCCAGCATTTT	CSASRDPNQPQHF	TRBJ1-5	TRBV20-1	13	-	-
TGCGCCAGCAGCCAAGCCCTTGCAACTAATGAAAAACTGTTTTTT	CASSQALATNEKLFF	TRBJ1-4	TRBV4-3	15	-	-
TGTGCCAGCAGTGGACAGGAGACTCCCCTCACAGATACGCAGTATTTT	CASSGQETPLTDTQYF	TRBJ2-3	TRBV6-1	16	few	-
TGTGCCAGCAGCCAGGATACCCGTAATGAGCAGTTCTTC	CASSQDTRNEQFF	TRBJ2-1	TRBV11-2	13	-	-
TGTGCTAGTCGTCCAGGGGAGGCAGATACGCAGTATTTT	CASRPGEADTQYF	TRBJ2-3	TRBV12-5	13	few	-
TGTGCCAGCAGCTTAGGTATGACAGGCAACTATGGCTACACCTTC	CASSLGMTGNYGYTF	TRBJ1-2	TRBV7-9	15	few	-
TGTGCCAGCAGCTTAGTGTACAGACCCTGTGGCTACACCTTC	CASSLVYRPCGYTF	TRBJ1-2	TRBV7-2	14	-	-
TGTGCCAGCAGCTTTCGGGAGGGGGCTGAAACTTTCTTT	CASSFREGAETFF	TRBJ1-1	TRBV7-3	13	few	TRBD1
TGTGCCAGCAGCTTGGGGGGTCGGGAAGAGCAGTACTTC	CASSLGGREEQYF	TRBJ2-7	TRBV5-5	13	few	-
TGCAGCGTTGGTTTAGGACAGGCCCTTGACTATGGCTACACCTTC	CSVGLGQALDYGYTF	TRBJ1-2	TRBV29-1	15	-	TRBD1
TGCAGTGCTAGAGATCGACAGGGCTATTCTTCACCCCTCCACTTT	CSARDRQGYSSPLHF	TRBJ1-6	TRBV20-1	15	-	TRBD1
TGCAGTGCTAGAGGGTTCGCTAGCGGGAGGACAACTAGCACAGATACGCAGTATTTT	CSARGFASGRTTSTDTQYF	TRBJ2-3	TRBV20-1	19	-	TRBD2
TGTGCCAGCAGTTACGGGGACAGGCCCCAGTACTTC	CASSYGDRPQYF	TRBJ2-5	TRBV6-2/TRBV6-3	12	-	TRBD1
TGTGCCAGCAGCATCGGGGGGGACACATACTACGAGCAGTACTTC	CASSIGGDTYYEQYF	TRBJ2-7	TRBV13	15	-	TRBD2
TGTGCCGCCGGAAGGGACCCAGATACGCAGTATTTT	CAAGRDPDTQYF	TRBJ2-3	TRBV10-3	12	-	-
TGTGCCAGCAGTCCCGACAGGGGAAGCTATGGCTACACCTTC	CASSPDRGSYGYTF	TRBJ1-2	TRBV5-1	14	many	TRBD1
TGCAGTGCTAGAGTGGGTACTTTGGGTTCACCCCTCCACTTT	CSARVGTLGSPLHF	TRBJ1-6	TRBV20-1	14	-	-
TGCGCCAGCAGCTTAATAAAGGGGGCGGACGAGCAGTACTTC	CASSLIKGADEQYF	TRBJ2-7	TRBV5-1	14	few	TRBD1
TGTGCCAGCAGCTTGGGGCAGGGATGGGCCTACGAGCAGTACTTC	CASSLGQGWAYEQYF	TRBJ2-7	TRBV5-5	15	-	-
TGTGCCAGCAGCCAAGTGAAGGGATGGAACACTGAAGCTTTCTTT	CASSQVKGWNTEAFF	TRBJ1-1	TRBV14	15	-	-
TGCGCCAGCAGCTTGGACCCTGCCGTGAAGGTGACCCAGTACTTC	CASSLDPAVKVTQYF	TRBJ2-5	TRBV5-1	15	few	-
TGCGCCAGCAGCTTGAGGAGGGTCTCTGGGGCCAACGTCCTGACTTTC	CASSLRRVSGANVLTF	TRBJ2-6	TRBV5-1	16	-	-
TGTGCCAGCAGCGTAGTAGAGCAAGGTACGCAGTATTTT	CASSVVEQGTQYF	TRBJ2-3	TRBV9	13	-	-
TGCAGCGTTCGAGAGACCGGCTACACCTTC	CSVRETGYTF	TRBJ1-2	TRBV29-1	10	-	-
TGTGCCAGTAGCCTCAGGGGGACTTCGTCCACTGAAGCTTTCTTT	CASSLRGTSSTEAFF	TRBJ1-1	TRBV11-3	15	-	TRBD1
TGTGCCAGCAGCCCGAACCTAAGACGAGGGGCGTCCTACGAGCAGTACTTC	CASSPNLRRGASYEQYF	TRBJ2-7	TRBV13	17	few	-
TGTGCCAGCACAGAGGGGGAGCCTTTAGGCTACACCTTC	CASTEGEPLGYTF	TRBJ1-2	TRBV12-3/TRBV12-4	13	-	-
TGCGCCAGCAGCCCCAGGGGGGGGACCACTGAAGCTTTCTTT	CASSPRGGTTEAFF	TRBJ1-1	TRBV4-1	14	-	TRBD1
TGTGCCAGCAGTTTTCTATCTATAGCGGGCGATCAAGAGACCCAGTACTTC	CASSFLSIAGDQETQYF	TRBJ2-5	TRBV12-3/TRBV12-4	17	-	TRBD2
TGTGCCAGCTGTCAGAGAGATCGGGAGCAGTACTTC	CASCQRDREQYF	TRBJ2-5	TRBV6-2/TRBV6-3	12	-	-
TGTGCCAGCAGCTTAGTTGGACAAATTCTCAACTATGGCTACACCTTC	CASSLVGQILNYGYTF	TRBJ1-2	TRBV7-9	16	few	-